The rows below give T cell receptor beta chains drawn from one sample of a study of regulatory T cells in long-lasting Graves disease. Each CDR3 protein gets one entry after TCRdb re-called the multiplex PCR reads with MiXCR. The sample lists 550,000 or so distinct CDR3 sequences; about 12% were seen once. This sample also belongs to another study, concerning T cells in Graves' hyperthyroidism and ophthalmopathy.

The sample was peripheral blood mononuclear cells (PBMCs), taken at new diagnosis, from a patient treated with antithyroid drugs. These receptor sequences come from a woman younger than 45 with Graves disease. CDR3s include the opening cysteine and the closing phenylalanine or tryptophan. D genes are given only for firm matches. Part of the rows lack a size; the others show once, few, many or a class for expanded clones.

CDR3 protein: CATSDTRAIPGTNYGYTF
CDR3 DNA: TGTGCCACCAGTGACACAAGGGCCATTCCAGGGACTAACTATGGCTACACCTTC
J gene: TRBJ1-2
D gene: .
V gene: TRBV24-1
clone size: many

CDR3 protein: CSARQWARYGYTF
CDR3 DNA: TGCAGCGCCCGACAGTGGGCCCGCTATGGCTACACCTTC
J gene: TRBJ1-2
D gene: .
V gene: TRBV29-1
clone size: .

CDR3 protein: CASSYSGTIYNEQFF
CDR3 DNA: TGCGCCAGCAGCTACAGCGGAACTATATACAATGAGCAGTTCTTC
J gene: TRBJ2-1
D gene: .
V gene: TRBV5-1
clone size: many

CDR3 protein: CASSEAGVNQPQHF
CDR3 DNA: TGTGCCAGCAGTGAGGCAGGAGTCAATCAGCCCCAGCATTTT
J gene: TRBJ1-5
D gene: .
V gene: TRBV6-1
clone size: few

CDR3 protein: CASSLARGRETQYF
CDR3 DNA: TGTGCCAGCAGCTTAGCCCGGGGACGAGAGACCCAGTACTTC
J gene: TRBJ2-5
D gene: .
V gene: TRBV7-2
clone size: many

CDR3 protein: CASSDRRGNQPQHF
CDR3 DNA: TGTGCCAGCAGTGACCGCAGGGGTAACCAGCCCCAGCATTTT
J gene: TRBJ1-5
D gene: .
V gene: TRBV2
clone size: many

CDR3 protein: CASSRDSNTGELFF
CDR3 DNA: TGTGCCAGCAGCCGGGACAGCAACACCGGGGAGCTGTTTTTT
J gene: TRBJ2-2
D gene: TRBD1
V gene: TRBV14
clone size: many

CDR3 protein: CASSHRFHTEAFF
CDR3 DNA: TGTGCCAGCAGTCACAGGTTTCACACTGAAGCTTTCTTT
J gene: TRBJ1-1
D gene: .
V gene: TRBV6-2/TRBV6-3
clone size: .

CDR3 protein: CAMGGTYYNEQFF
CDR3 DNA: TGTGCCATGGGGGGGACTTATTACAATGAGCAGTTCTTC
J gene: TRBJ2-1
D gene: TRBD2
V gene: TRBV10-3
clone size: few

CDR3 protein: CSAQRAGVREQYF
CDR3 DNA: TGCAGTGCTCAAAGGGCCGGCGTGCGCGAGCAGTACTTC
J gene: TRBJ2-7
D gene: .
V gene: TRBV20-1
clone size: .

CDR3 protein: CASSLPNQVNGYTF
CDR3 DNA: TGTGCCAGCAGCTTACCCAACCAGGTTAATGGCTACACCTTC
J gene: TRBJ1-2
D gene: .
V gene: TRBV7-9
clone size: many

CDR3 protein: CASSLDQFSNQPQHF
CDR3 DNA: TGTGCCAGCAGTTTAGATCAATTTAGCAATCAGCCCCAGCATTTT
J gene: TRBJ1-5
D gene: .
V gene: TRBV12-3/TRBV12-4
clone size: many

CDR3 protein: CSATDSFGNTQYF
CDR3 DNA: TGCAGTGCCACCGACTCCTTCGGGAATACGCAGTATTTT
J gene: TRBJ2-3
D gene: .
V gene: TRBV20-1
clone size: many

CDR3 protein: CASSATTINEKLFF
CDR3 DNA: TGTGCCAGTAGTGCTACGACGATTAATGAAAAACTGTTTTTT
J gene: TRBJ1-4
D gene: .
V gene: TRBV19
clone size: few

CDR3 protein: CASSFTAPPGGAQYF
CDR3 DNA: TGTGCCAGCAGCTTTACGGCTCCACCGGGAGGGGCCCAGTACTTC
J gene: TRBJ2-5
D gene: TRBD2
V gene: TRBV7-6
clone size: many